This TCR beta chain was identified in a study of T-cell memory formation after mild COVID-19. Findings and limits, study-wide: Proof of SARS-CoV-2 specificity was absent for the second-wave clones that crested on day 37. Mostly located in CM and EM were contracting CD4+ clones, with contracting CD8+ clones located in EMRA.

MiXCR, run by TCRdb on the 5' RACE reads, gives a single entry per CDR3 protein. The table lists 300,000 to 400,000 distinct CDR3 sequences, roughly 21% of them singletons. The CDR3 extends over 12 amino acids. Germline-derived CDR1 and CDR2 are LNHNV and YYDKDF (reference sequence). V was shortened by 8 bases and J by 1 base, with 8 bases between the two germline ends. For this clonotype: Its antigen is currently unknown.

The sample was PBMCs or a T cell subset sorted from them (not recorded which). The source of this sequence is an adult woman who had mild COVID-19 (a few samples of this study predate the infection). Cell type and time point are not known. The chain employs TRBV15 and TRBJ1-1, with D uncertain. The CDR3 region has the DNA TGTGCCACCGGCCCTTGGAACACTGAAGCTTTCTTT. It specifies CATGPWNTEAFF. The full variable domain, completed using reference TRBV15 and TRBJ1-1, is DAMVIQNPRYQVTQFGKPVTLSCSQTLNHNVMYWYQQKSSQAPKLLFHYYDKDFNNEADTPDNFQSRRPNTSFCFLDIRSPGLGDTAMYLCATGPWNTEAFFGQGTRLTVV.